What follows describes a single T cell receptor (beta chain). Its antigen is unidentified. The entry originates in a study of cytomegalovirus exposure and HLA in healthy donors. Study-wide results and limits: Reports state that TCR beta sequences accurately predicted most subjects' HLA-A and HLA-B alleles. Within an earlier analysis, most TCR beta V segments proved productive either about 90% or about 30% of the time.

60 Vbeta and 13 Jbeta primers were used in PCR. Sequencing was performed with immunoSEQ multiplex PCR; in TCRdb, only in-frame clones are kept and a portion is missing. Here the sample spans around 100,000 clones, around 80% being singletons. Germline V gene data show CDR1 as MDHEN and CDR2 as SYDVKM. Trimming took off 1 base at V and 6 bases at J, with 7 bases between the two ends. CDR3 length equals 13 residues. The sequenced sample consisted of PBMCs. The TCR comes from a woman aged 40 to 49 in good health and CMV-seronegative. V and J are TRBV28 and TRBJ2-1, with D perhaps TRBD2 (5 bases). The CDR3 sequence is CASSLSEGNEQFF. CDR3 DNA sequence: TGTGCCAGCAGTTTATCAGAGGGCAATGAGCAGTTCTTC.